Listed below are T cell receptor beta chains from one sample, sequenced in a study of shared clonotypes between healthy human individuals. The protocol was immunoSEQ multiplex PCR, while the TCRdb copy is restricted to in-frame clones and leaves out a portion. The profile shows approximately 1.4 million clones, 95% to 99% of them singletons. Specimen: naive CD4+ T cells sorted from blood. The origin of the receptors is a man under 40 in good health. Each CDR3 is given with its conserved first and last residue. Each record gives: clone size, J gene, V gene, D gene, CDR3 protein, CDR3 DNA. D genes are given only for firm matches. Clone size is not always given. Where it is, it says once, few, many or a class for expanded clones.

clone size: -
J gene: TRBJ2-3
V gene: TRBV5-1
D gene: -
CDR3 protein: CASSTRQVADTQYF
CDR3 DNA: TGCGCCAGCAGCACAAGACAGGTTGCAGATACGCAGTATTTT

clone size: once
J gene: TRBJ2-5
V gene: TRBV6-6
D gene: -
CDR3 protein: CASSYVSLRGQYF
CDR3 DNA: TGTGCCAGCAGTTATGTTTCGCTCCGGGGTCAGTACTTC

clone size: once
J gene: TRBJ1-1
V gene: TRBV5-1
D gene: TRBD1
CDR3 protein: CASSLDPGGTAEAFF
CDR3 DNA: TGCGCCAGCAGCTTAGACCCAGGGGGGACAGCTGAAGCTTTCTTT

clone size: -
J gene: TRBJ2-7
V gene: TRBV11-2
D gene: TRBD1
CDR3 protein: CASSPRDRGLYEQYF
CDR3 DNA: TGTGCCAGCAGCCCCCGGGACAGGGGCCTCTACGAGCAGTACTTC

clone size: -
J gene: TRBJ2-1
V gene: TRBV5-5
D gene: TRBD1
CDR3 protein: CASSQGVIRNEQFF
CDR3 DNA: TGTGCCAGCAGCCAGGGGGTGATTAGGAATGAGCAGTTCTTC

clone size: once
J gene: TRBJ2-5
V gene: TRBV2
D gene: TRBD2
CDR3 protein: CASSALHRLAGETQYF
CDR3 DNA: TGTGCCAGCAGCGCCCTTCACCGACTAGCGGGAGAGACCCAGTACTTC

clone size: -
J gene: TRBJ2-7
V gene: TRBV9
D gene: TRBD1
CDR3 protein: CASSLTGGGNEQYF
CDR3 DNA: TGTGCCAGCAGCTTAACAGGGGGTGGCAACGAGCAGTACTTC

clone size: -
J gene: TRBJ1-2
V gene: TRBV5-4
D gene: TRBD1
CDR3 protein: CASSFRTGGYYGYTF
CDR3 DNA: TGTGCCAGCAGCTTTCGGACAGGGGGCTACTATGGCTACACCTTC

clone size: -
J gene: TRBJ2-3
V gene: TRBV18
D gene: -
CDR3 protein: CASSPIRADTQYF
CDR3 DNA: TGTGCCAGCTCACCAATTCGGGCAGATACGCAGTATTTT

clone size: -
J gene: TRBJ2-1
V gene: TRBV5-8
D gene: TRBD2
CDR3 protein: CASSSGTSRYEQFF
CDR3 DNA: TGTGCCAGCAGCTCCGGGACTAGTCGGTATGAGCAGTTCTTC

clone size: -
J gene: TRBJ1-2
V gene: TRBV5-4
D gene: -
CDR3 protein: CASSLERASRGYTF
CDR3 DNA: TGTGCCAGCAGCTTGGAAAGGGCAAGCCGTGGCTACACCTTC

clone size: -
J gene: TRBJ2-2
V gene: TRBV7-9
D gene: TRBD1
CDR3 protein: CASSWRTGTGTGELFF
CDR3 DNA: TGTGCCAGCAGCTGGCGGACAGGAACGGGCACCGGGGAGCTGTTTTTT